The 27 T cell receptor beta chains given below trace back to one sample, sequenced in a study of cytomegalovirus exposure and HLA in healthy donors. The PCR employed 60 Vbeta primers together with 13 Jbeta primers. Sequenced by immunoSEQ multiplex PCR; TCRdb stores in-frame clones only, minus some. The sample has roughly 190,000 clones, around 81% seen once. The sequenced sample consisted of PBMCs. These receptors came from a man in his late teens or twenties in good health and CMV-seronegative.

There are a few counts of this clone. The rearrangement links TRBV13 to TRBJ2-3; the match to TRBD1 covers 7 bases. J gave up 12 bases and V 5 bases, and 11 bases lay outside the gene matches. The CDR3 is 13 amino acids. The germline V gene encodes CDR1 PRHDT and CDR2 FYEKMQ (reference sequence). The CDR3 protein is CASSTRPQGSQYF. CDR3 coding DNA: TGTGCCAGCAGCACCCGCCCACAGGGGTCCCAGTATTTT.

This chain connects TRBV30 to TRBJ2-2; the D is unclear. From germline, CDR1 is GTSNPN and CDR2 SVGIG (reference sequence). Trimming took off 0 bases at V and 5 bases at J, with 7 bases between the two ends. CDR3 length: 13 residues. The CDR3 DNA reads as TGTGCCTGGAGTGTACTTGGTACCGGGGAGCTGTTTTTT. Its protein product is CAWSVLGTGELFF.

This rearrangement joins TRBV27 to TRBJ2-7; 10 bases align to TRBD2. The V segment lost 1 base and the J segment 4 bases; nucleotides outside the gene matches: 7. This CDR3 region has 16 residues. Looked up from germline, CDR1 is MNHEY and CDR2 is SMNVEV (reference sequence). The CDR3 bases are TGTGCCAGCAGTTTATTTCCTAGCGGGAGTAGATACGAGCAGTACTTC. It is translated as CASSLFPSGSRYEQYF.

In DNA, the CDR3 is TGTGCCAGCAGCCAAGATCTGACAGACAGTAGGCCCCAGCATTTT. Residues: CASSQDLTDSRPQHF. This chain links TRBV4-2 with TRBJ1-5; TRBD1 might be the D (5 bases). This CDR3 has 15 amino acids. Germline-derived CDR1 and CDR2 are LGHNA and YNFKEQ. The V and J ends lost 0 bases and 9 bases respectively, with 15 bases between them.

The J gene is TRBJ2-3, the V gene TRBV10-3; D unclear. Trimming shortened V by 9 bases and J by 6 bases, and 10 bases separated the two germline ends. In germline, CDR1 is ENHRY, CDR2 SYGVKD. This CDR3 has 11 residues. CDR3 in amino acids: CAIRDLDTQYF. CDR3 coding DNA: TGTGCCATACGCGATTTGGATACGCAGTATTTT.

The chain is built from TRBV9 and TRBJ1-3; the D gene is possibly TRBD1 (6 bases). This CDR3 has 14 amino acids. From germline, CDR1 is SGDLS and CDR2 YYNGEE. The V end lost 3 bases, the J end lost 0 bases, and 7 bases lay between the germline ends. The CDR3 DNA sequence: TGTGCCAGCAGCGGCAGGGGCTCTGGAAACACCATATATTTT. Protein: CASSGRGSGNTIYF.

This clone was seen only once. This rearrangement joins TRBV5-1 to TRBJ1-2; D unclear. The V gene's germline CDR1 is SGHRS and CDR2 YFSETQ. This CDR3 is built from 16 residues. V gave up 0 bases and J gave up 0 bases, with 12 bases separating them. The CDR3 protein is CASSLEWAQTNYGYTF. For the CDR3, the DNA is TGCGCCAGCAGCTTGGAATGGGCGCAAACTAACTATGGCTACACCTTC.

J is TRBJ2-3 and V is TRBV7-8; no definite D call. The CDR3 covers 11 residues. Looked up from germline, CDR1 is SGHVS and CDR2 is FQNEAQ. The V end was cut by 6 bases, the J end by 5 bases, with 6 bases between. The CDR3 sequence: CASSTLDTQYF. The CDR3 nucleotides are TGTGCCAGCAGTACATTAGATACGCAGTATTTT.

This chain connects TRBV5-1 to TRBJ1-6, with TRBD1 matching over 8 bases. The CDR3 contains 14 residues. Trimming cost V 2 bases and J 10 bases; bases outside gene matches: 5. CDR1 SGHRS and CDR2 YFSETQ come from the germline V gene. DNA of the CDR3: TGCGCCAGCAGCTTAAGACAGGGGCGCTCACCCCTCCACTTT. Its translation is CASSLRQGRSPLHF.

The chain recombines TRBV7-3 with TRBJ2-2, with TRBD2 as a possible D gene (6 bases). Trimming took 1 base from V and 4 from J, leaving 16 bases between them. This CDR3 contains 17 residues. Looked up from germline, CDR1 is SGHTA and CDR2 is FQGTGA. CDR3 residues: CASSLIASGLSTGELFF. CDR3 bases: TGTGCCAGCAGCTTAATAGCCAGCGGGCTTTCCACCGGGGAGCTGTTTTTT.

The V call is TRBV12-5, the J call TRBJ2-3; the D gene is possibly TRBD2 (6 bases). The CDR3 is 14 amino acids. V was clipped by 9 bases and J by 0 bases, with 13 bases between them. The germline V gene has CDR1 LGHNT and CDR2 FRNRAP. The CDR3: CASRGSASTDTQYF. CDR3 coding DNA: TGTGCTAGCCGGGGGTCGGCTAGCACAGATACGCAGTATTTT.

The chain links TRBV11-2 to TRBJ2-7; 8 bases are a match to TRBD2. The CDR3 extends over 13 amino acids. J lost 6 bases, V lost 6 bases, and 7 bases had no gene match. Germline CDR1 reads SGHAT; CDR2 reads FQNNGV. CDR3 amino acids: CASRPGLGREQYF. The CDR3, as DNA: TGTGCCAGCAGGCCGGGACTAGGACGCGAGCAGTACTTC.

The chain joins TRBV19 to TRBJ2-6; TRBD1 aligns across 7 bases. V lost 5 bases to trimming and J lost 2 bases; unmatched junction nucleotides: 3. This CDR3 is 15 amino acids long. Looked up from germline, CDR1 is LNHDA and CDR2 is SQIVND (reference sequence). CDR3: CASSPDRAGANVLTF. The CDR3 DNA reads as TGTGCCAGTAGTCCCGACAGGGCTGGGGCCAACGTCCTGACTTTC.

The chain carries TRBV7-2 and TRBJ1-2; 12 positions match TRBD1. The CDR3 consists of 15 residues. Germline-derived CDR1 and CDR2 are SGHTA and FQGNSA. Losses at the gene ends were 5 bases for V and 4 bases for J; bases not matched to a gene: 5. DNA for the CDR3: TGTGCCAGCAGCCCGGGACAGGGGGCGTCCTATGGCTACACCTTC. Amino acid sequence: CASSPGQGASYGYTF.

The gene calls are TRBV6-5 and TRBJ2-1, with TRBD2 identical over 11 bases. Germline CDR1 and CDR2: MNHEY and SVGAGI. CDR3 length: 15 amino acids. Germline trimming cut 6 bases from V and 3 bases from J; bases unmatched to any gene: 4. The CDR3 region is CASSPGTSGYNEQFF. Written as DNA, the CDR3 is TGTGCCAGCAGCCCCGGGACTAGCGGCTACAATGAGCAGTTCTTC.

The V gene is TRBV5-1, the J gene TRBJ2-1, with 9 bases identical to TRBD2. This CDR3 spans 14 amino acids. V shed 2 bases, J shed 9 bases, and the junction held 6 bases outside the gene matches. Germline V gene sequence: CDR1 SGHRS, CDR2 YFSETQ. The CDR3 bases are TGCGCCAGCAGCTTAGCGGGAGGTAGGGGTGAGCAGTTCTTC. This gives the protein CASSLAGGRGEQFF.

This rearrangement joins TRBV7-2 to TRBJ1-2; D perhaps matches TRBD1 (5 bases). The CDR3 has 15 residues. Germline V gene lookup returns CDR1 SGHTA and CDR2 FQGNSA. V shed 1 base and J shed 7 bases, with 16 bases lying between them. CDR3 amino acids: CASSLDPSGFRGYTF. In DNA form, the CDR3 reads TGTGCCAGCAGCTTAGACCCTTCAGGGTTTCGTGGCTACACCTTC.

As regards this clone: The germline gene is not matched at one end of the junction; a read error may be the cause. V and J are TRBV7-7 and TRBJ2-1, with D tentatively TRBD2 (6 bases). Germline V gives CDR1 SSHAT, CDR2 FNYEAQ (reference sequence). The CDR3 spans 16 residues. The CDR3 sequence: CASSPSPGLLYNEQFF. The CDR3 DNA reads TGTGCTAGCAGCCCAAGCCCGGGACTCCTATACAATGAGCAGTTCTTC.

The CDR3 protein is CASSLTGANYGYTF. CDR3 nucleotide sequence: TGTGCCAGCAGTCTCACAGGCGCTAACTATGGCTACACCTTC. V and J are TRBV25-1 and TRBJ1-2; TRBD1 might be the D (5 bases). This CDR3 has 14 residues. In germline, CDR1 is MGHDK, CDR2 SYGVNS. Trimming removed 5 bases at V and 0 bases at J, with 10 bases between.

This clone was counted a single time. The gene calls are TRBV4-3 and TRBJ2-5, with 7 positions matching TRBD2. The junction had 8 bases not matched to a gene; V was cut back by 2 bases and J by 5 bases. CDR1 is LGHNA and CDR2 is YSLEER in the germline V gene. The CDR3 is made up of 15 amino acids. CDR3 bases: TGCGCCAGCAGCCAACCCCCGGGGGGAGGGGAGACCCAGTACTTC. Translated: CASSQPPGGGETQYF.

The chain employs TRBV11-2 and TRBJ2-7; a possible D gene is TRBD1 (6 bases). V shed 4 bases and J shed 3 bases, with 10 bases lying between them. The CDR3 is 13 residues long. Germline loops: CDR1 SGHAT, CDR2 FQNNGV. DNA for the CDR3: TGTGCCAGCAGCTCGGACAGAAGCTACGAGCAGTACTTC. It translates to CASSSDRSYEQYF.

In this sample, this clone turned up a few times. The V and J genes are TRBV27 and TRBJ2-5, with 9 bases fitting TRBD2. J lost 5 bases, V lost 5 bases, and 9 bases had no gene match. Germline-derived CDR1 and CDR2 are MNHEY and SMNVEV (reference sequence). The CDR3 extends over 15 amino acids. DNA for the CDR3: TGTGCCAGCAGTGGGGCGGGAGGGCCGTGGGAGACCCAGTACTTC. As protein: CASSGAGGPWETQYF.

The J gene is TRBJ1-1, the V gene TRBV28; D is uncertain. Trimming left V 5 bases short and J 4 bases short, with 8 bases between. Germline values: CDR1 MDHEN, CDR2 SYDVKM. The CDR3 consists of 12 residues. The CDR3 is CASSDKSTEAFF. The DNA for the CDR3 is TGTGCCAGCAGTGACAAGAGCACTGAAGCTTTCTTT.

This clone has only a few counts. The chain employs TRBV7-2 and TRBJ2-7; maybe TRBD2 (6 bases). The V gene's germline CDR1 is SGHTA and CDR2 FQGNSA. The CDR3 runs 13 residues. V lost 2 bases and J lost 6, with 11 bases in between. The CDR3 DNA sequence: TGTGCCAGCAGCTTAAGTGGGACTGCCGAGCAGTACTTC. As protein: CASSLSGTAEQYF.

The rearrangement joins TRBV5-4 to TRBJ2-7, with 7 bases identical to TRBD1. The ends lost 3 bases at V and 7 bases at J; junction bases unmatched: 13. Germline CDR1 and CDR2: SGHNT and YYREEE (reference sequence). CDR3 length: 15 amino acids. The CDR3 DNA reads TGTGCCAGCAGCTCCTGGACAGGAAACGATGGGGAGCAGTACTTC. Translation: CASSSWTGNDGEQYF.

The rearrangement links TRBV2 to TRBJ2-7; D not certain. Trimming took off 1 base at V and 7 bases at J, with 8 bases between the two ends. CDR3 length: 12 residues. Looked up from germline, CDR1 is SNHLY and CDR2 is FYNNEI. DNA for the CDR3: TGTGCCAGCAGTGAAGATGTCTCTGAGCAGTACTTC. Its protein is CASSEDVSEQYF. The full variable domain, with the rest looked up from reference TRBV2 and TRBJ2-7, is EPEVTQTPSHQVTQMGQEVILRCVPISNHLYFYWYRQILGQKVEFLVSFYNNEISEKSEIFDDQFSVERPDGSNFTLKIRSTKLEDSAMYFCASSEDVSEQYFGPGTRLTVT.

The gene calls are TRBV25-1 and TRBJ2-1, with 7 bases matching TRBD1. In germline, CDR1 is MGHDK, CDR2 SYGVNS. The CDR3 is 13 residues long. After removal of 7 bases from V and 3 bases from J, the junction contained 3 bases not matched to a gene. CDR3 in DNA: TGTGCCAGCAAGGGGGCCTACTACAATGAGCAGTTCTTC. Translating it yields CASKGAYYNEQFF.